This TCR beta chain emerged from a study of T cell repertoires in cytomegalovirus infection. The wider study: Matching HLA type, along with CMV infection, was indicated by public TCR beta signatures.

Study-wide points: Cumulative public TCR beta family frequency identified carriers of CMV plus the relevant HLA.

Germline V gene sequence: CDR1 KGHSH, CDR2 LQKENI. This CDR3 is built from 16 residues. The V segment lost 0 bases and the J segment 7 bases; nucleotides outside the gene matches: 5. A single record per CDR3 protein comes from TCRdb applying MiXCR to the reads. The sample contains hundreds of thousands of distinct CDR3 sequences, roughly 15% of which appear only once. This clonotype was observed a few times. Its antigen remains unknown. The genes are TRBV18 and TRBJ2-1; TRBD2 matches 11 bases. The sequence was obtained from a human donor in good health (CMV status not recorded). Some clones in this sample may be carry-over from other donors' samples. The specimen sequenced was PBMCs. The DNA of the CDR3 is TGTGCCAGCTCACCACCTCTAGCGGGGGGATCGAATGAGCAGTTCTTC. Its protein is CASSPPLAGGSNEQFF.